A single T cell receptor beta chain is shown here with its context. As yet, its antigen is unknown. Deep sequencing aimed at 1 in 200,000 to 1 in 1 million T cells' resolution. Measured with immunoSEQ multiplex PCR; TCRdb has only the in-frame clones, and not every one. This sample yields roughly 190,000 clones, of which about two thirds are seen a single time; over 10% belongs to the top ten. These data originate in a study of cytotoxic CD8 clonotypes in ibrutinib-treated CLL. Study-wide context: Responses: around 24 partial, 2 complete; after median around 68 months, roughly 14 stayed remitted, around twelve progressed.

Whole-study findings and limits: The study found baseline clonality above age-matched healthy donors, tracking circulating CD8+ T-cell counts.

In germline, CDR1 is MDHEN, CDR2 SYDVKM. The CDR3 is made up of 18 amino acids. V shed 5 bases, J shed 6 bases, and the junction held 14 bases outside the gene matches. The sequence was obtained from a human donor with chronic lymphocytic leukemia. Here the sequenced sample was PBMCs, taken after 24 months of ibrutinib treatment. The J gene is TRBJ1-5, the V gene TRBV28, with 12 bases fitting TRBD1. The CDR3 DNA sequence: TGTGCCAGCAGTCTGGTAGGTGGGACAGGGGGCTTTGGTCAGCCCCAGCATTTT. This translates into CASSLVGGTGGFGQPQHF. The full variable domain, with the rest looked up from reference TRBV28 and TRBJ1-5, is DVKVTQSSRYLVKRTGEKVFLECVQDMDHENMFWYRQDPGLGLRLIYFSYDVKMKEKGDIPEGYSVSREKKERFSLILESASTNQTSMYLCASSLVGGTGGFGQPQHFGDGTRLSIL.